The 23 T cell receptor beta chains below were found in one sample sequenced in a study of response to subunit inactivated influenza vaccine. TCRdb passed the RT-PCR reads through MiXCR, listing each CDR3 protein once. The sample lists hundreds of thousands of distinct CDR3 sequences, approximately 15% occurring once. This specimen consisted of PBMCs from blood, obtained 14 days before vaccination. Every receptor here comes from a man over 45 who received an inactivated influenza vaccine.

The chain joins TRBV12-3 or TRBV12-4 to TRBJ1-6, with 7 bases lining up with TRBD1. The J segment lost 7 bases and the V segment lost 6 bases, leaving 3 bases of the junction unmatched. The CDR3 is made up of 13 amino acids. Here the CDR3 DNA reads TGTGCCAGCAGGACAGGGCAGAATTCACCCCTCCACTTT. Translating gives CASRTGQNSPLHF.

This clonotype has more than one count but fewer than ten. The genes are TRBV7-9 and TRBJ2-4, with 7 bases identical to TRBD2. Germline lookup yields CDR1 SEHNR and CDR2 FQNEAQ (reference sequence). The V segment lost 0 bases and the J segment 3 bases; nucleotides outside the gene matches: 8. CDR3 length equals 17 residues. In nucleotides, the CDR3 is TGTGCCAGCAGCTTAGCCCGGGGGGTCGCGGGCAAAAACATTCAGTACTTC. It encodes CASSLARGVAGKNIQYF.

This chain uses TRBV12-3 or TRBV12-4 with TRBJ2-5; 10 nucleotides align to TRBD1. The CDR3 sequence is 17 residues long. V lost 6 bases, J lost 5 bases, and 15 bases stayed unmatched. DNA of the CDR3: TGTGCCAGCAGCGGAGAGACAGGGGGCCATTTTGGTGAGACCCAGTACTTC. It is translated as CASSGETGGHFGETQYF.

This clonotype has more than one count but fewer than ten. The chain uses TRBV10-2 and TRBJ1-4; 7 bases align to TRBD1. Germline V gene lookup returns CDR1 WSHSY and CDR2 SAAADI. J gave up 1 base and V 3 bases, and 14 bases lay outside the gene matches. The CDR3 loop spans 19 amino acids. The CDR3 DNA sequence: TGCGCCAGCAGTGACCCCCCCGCGACAGGGAGGGGAACTAATGAAAAACTGTTTTTT. It codes for CASSDPPATGRGTNEKLFF.

This clonotype was detected only a few times. This chain connects TRBV7-9 to TRBJ1-1; D remains unclear. This CDR3 is built from 15 residues. Germline CDR1 is SEHNR and CDR2 is FQNEAQ (reference sequence). V was pared by 2 bases and J by 1 base, with 11 bases between. CDR3 DNA sequence: TGTGCCAGCAGCTTAAAAGTAGGTCCGAACACTGAAGCTTTCTTT. Translation gives CASSLKVGPNTEAFF.

Remarks on this clonotype: This may be a read error: a much more frequent sequence differs by one nucleotide. The genes are TRBV3-1 and TRBJ2-7; D could derive from TRBD1 or TRBD2 (7 bases each). The CDR3 is made up of 15 amino acids. Germline lookup yields CDR1 LGHDT and CDR2 YNNKEL (reference sequence). The CDR3 region has the DNA TGTGCCACCAGCCCAGGGGGGGCTCTATCGTACGAGCAGTACTTC. It encodes CATSPGGALSYEQYF.

In its sample, this clonotype was seen many times. The chain carries TRBV5-5 and TRBJ1-2; no clear D. CDR1 and CDR2 (germline): SGHKS, YYEKEE (reference sequence). Trimming took 7 bases from V and 3 from J, leaving 13 bases between them. The CDR3 sequence is 13 residues long. CDR3 in DNA: TGTGCCAGCGGTACCCGGACTCACTATGGCTACACCTTC. Translating it yields CASGTRTHYGYTF.

This chain connects TRBV18 to TRBJ2-3; D not resolved. Trimming left V 1 base short and J 0 bases short, with 8 bases between. The CDR3 is made up of 15 amino acids. Germline V gene lookup returns CDR1 KGHSH and CDR2 LQKENI. The DNA of the CDR3 is TGTGCCAGCTCACCACGGCTAGGGAGCACAGATACGCAGTATTTT. The encoded protein is CASSPRLGSTDTQYF.

This clonotype was picked up a small number of times. The V gene is TRBV6-5, the J gene TRBJ1-2; TRBD1 might be the D (5 bases). The CDR3 has 14 residues. V lost 0 bases and J 4 bases, leaving 9 bases between the germline ends. The V gene's germline CDR1 is MNHEY and CDR2 SVGAGI. The CDR3, as DNA: TGTGCCAGCAGTTACTCTCACGGGACCTATGGCTACACCTTC. The encoded protein is CASSYSHGTYGYTF.

This clonotype has at least ten counts. The rearrangement uses TRBV7-2 and TRBJ2-3, with 10 bases identical to TRBD2. Germline V gene sequence: CDR1 SGHTA, CDR2 FQGNSA. The CDR3 sequence is 16 residues long. V lost 0 bases to trimming and J lost 5 bases; unmatched junction nucleotides: 5. In DNA, the CDR3 is TGTGCCAGCAGCTTAGCAAGCGGGGGGGAGGTAGATACGCAGTATTTT. Translating gives CASSLASGGEVDTQYF.

V gene TRBV7-9 combines with J gene TRBJ2-7; unclear D gene. The CDR3 extends over 13 amino acids. The germline V and J ends were trimmed by 4 bases and 1 base, with 8 bases remaining between them. Germline lookup yields CDR1 SEHNR and CDR2 FQNEAQ (reference sequence). This CDR3 reads CASSSSQSYEQYF. The DNA for the CDR3 is TGTGCCAGCAGCTCTTCCCAATCCTACGAGCAGTACTTC.

The chain carries TRBV11-2 and TRBJ2-7; 8 bases are shared with TRBD2. The CDR3 runs 18 residues. J was trimmed by 0 bases and V by 5 bases; bases with no gene match: 15. Germline values: CDR1 SGHAT, CDR2 FQNNGV. CDR3 in DNA: TGTGCCAGCAGCCCGGGGGGGGCTTGGCGGGGGGTCTCCTACGAGCAGTACTTC. The encoded protein is CASSPGGAWRGVSYEQYF.

The chain carries TRBV12-3 or TRBV12-4 and TRBJ1-2; the D gene is possibly TRBD1 (6 bases). Trimming removed 6 bases at V and 8 bases at J, with 13 bases between. The CDR3 sequence is 12 residues long. In nucleotides, the CDR3 is TGTGCCAGCAGGAAACAGGGTTCGGGCTACACCTTC. It codes for CASRKQGSGYTF.

This clonotype showed up just a few times. This sequence joins TRBV7-2 and TRBJ2-7; possibly TRBD1 for D (6 bases). The V gene lost 2 bases and the J gene lost 2 bases, with 19 bases spanning the gap. CDR1 is SGHTA, CDR2 FQGNSA, per germline. The CDR3 has 17 residues. The CDR3 DNA sequence: TGTGCCAGCAGCTTATCTCGACAGGCTTCCTCCCCCTACGAGCAGTACTTC. Translated, it gives CASSLSRQASSPYEQYF.

This clonotype was observed a few times. The rearrangement joins TRBV10-3 to TRBJ2-1; 9 bases agree with TRBD2. The CDR3 runs to 14 residues. Trimming cost V 3 bases and J 10 bases; bases outside gene matches: 7. Germline CDR1 and CDR2: ENHRY and SYGVKD. CDR3 protein: CAISELGGRGEQFF. CDR3 nucleotides: TGTGCCATCAGTGAATTGGGCGGGAGGGGCGAGCAGTTCTTC.

The genes are TRBV5-1 and TRBJ2-7; 9 bases align to TRBD1. Looked up from germline, CDR1 is SGHRS and CDR2 is YFSETQ. This CDR3 region has 16 residues. V lost 4 bases and J lost 2; bases outside the gene matches: 10. This CDR3 reads CASSKEPGQGTYEQYF. In DNA, the CDR3 is TGCGCCAGCAGCAAGGAACCGGGACAGGGAACCTACGAGCAGTACTTC.

The chain has TRBV20-1 and TRBJ1-1, with D unclear. There are 12 residues in the CDR3. Trimming left V 3 bases short and J 0 bases short, with 5 bases between. Germline CDR1 is DFQATT and CDR2 is SNEGSKA (reference sequence). This chain's CDR3 is CSARHVNTEAFF. CDR3 nucleotide sequence: TGCAGTGCTAGGCACGTGAACACTGAAGCTTTCTTT.

This clonotype was counted a single time. A much more abundant neighbour one base away suggests this may be a read error. It is likely a read error, because the conserved phenylalanine at the end of the CDR3 is missing. In DNA, the CDR3 is TGTGCCAGCAGTCCGTTACTAGCGGGGGTGAGGAATGAGCAGTTCCTC. It encodes CASSPLLAGVRNEQFL. The chain is built from TRBV28 and TRBJ2-1; 11 nucleotides align to TRBD2. The germline CDR1 and CDR2 sequences are MDHEN and SYDVKM. After removal of 5 bases from V and 7 bases from J, the junction contained 10 bases not matched to a gene. This CDR3 is 16 amino acids long.

The J gene is TRBJ2-5, the V gene TRBV6-5; D is possibly TRBD1 (5 bases). The CDR3 is 14 residues long. In germline, CDR1 is MNHEY, CDR2 SVGAGI. The ends were cut back, 3 bases at V and 3 bases at J, with 11 bases in the middle. The CDR3 sequence is CASSYINRKETQYF. In nucleotides, the CDR3 is TGTGCCAGCAGTTATATTAACAGGAAAGAGACCCAGTACTTC.

This clonotype has just a few counts. The chain joins TRBV7-2 to TRBJ2-7; 7 nucleotides align to TRBD1. The germline CDR1 and CDR2 sequences are SGHTA and FQGNSA. The CDR3 is made up of 13 amino acids. Trimming at V came to 2 bases and at J to 10 bases, leaving 8 bases not matched to a gene. This chain's CDR3 is CASSLIDREGQYF. The CDR3 DNA follows: TGTGCCAGCAGCTTAATTGACAGGGAAGGACAGTACTTC.

The chain uses TRBV20-1 and TRBJ2-7; a weak D match, TRBD1 (6 bases). V gave up 4 bases and J gave up 4 bases, with 17 bases separating them. This CDR3 comprises 14 residues. Germline V gene lookup returns CDR1 DFQATT and CDR2 SNEGSKA (reference sequence). The DNA for the CDR3 is TGCAGTGCTAAAGCCGGGACATGGCCATACGAGCAGTACTTC. This translates into CSAKAGTWPYEQYF.

This clonotype was detected many times. This chain connects TRBV3-1 to TRBJ2-4, with D perhaps being TRBD1 or TRBD2 (5 bases each). V lost 4 bases to trimming and J lost 3 bases, with 19 bases between them. CDR3 length: 17 residues. Germline lookup yields CDR1 LGHDT and CDR2 YNNKEL (reference sequence). CDR3 in DNA: TGTGCCAGCAGCCCCCAACTCGGGACGGCAAACAAAAACATTCAGTACTTC. It is translated as CASSPQLGTANKNIQYF.

This chain uses TRBV4-3 with TRBJ2-3; D might be TRBD2 (7 bases). CDR1 is LGHNA, CDR2 YSLEER, per germline. Trimming cost V 1 base and J 3 bases, with 17 bases left between them. CDR3 length: 17 residues. The CDR3 sequence: CASSQVGRGAGTDTQYF. The CDR3 DNA reads as TGCGCCAGCAGCCAAGTTGGACGGGGGGCCGGTACAGATACGCAGTATTTT.